These 17 T cell receptor beta chains came from one sample sequenced in a study of blood T cells in healthy people across ages. Primers used in a second PCR of about 7 to 12 cycles were a sample-barcoded 5' primer and a J-beta primer mix. TCRdb redid the calling of the 5' RACE reads with MiXCR, one entry per CDR3 protein. The sample comprises roughly 1,100,000 distinct CDR3 sequences, 20% to 25% of which are singletons, and around 0.7% rests with the top ten. This sample also belongs to another study, concerning T cells of mothers and their children.

Source material: blood. Receptor source: a girl aged 2 to 9 in good health.

This clonotype has only a few counts. The chain couples TRBV20-1 to TRBJ1-1; D is perhaps TRBD1 (5 bases). Germline CDR1 and CDR2: DFQATT and SNEGSKA (reference sequence). The CDR3 extends over 13 amino acids. Trimming took 0 bases from V and 11 from J, leaving 16 bases between them. The CDR3 DNA reads as TGCAGTGCTAGAGATGGCTTGGGACCGGGGGCTTTCTTT. Translated: CSARDGLGPGAFF.

This clonotype was counted between two and nine times. V gene TRBV2 combines with J gene TRBJ1-1; tentative D call: TRBD1 (5 bases). V dropped 2 bases and J dropped 4 bases, with 11 bases sitting between them. From germline, CDR1 is SNHLY and CDR2 FYNNEI. The CDR3 runs to 14 residues. CDR3: CASSELSGRTEAFF. CDR3 coding DNA: TGTGCCAGCAGTGAACTGTCGGGGCGCACTGAAGCTTTCTTT.

The chain joins TRBV3-1 to TRBJ2-1; possibly TRBD1 or TRBD2 for D (5 bases each). Trimming cost V 1 base and J 7 bases, with 8 bases left between them. The germline V gene encodes CDR1 LGHDT and CDR2 YNNKEL (reference sequence). The CDR3 is 13 residues long. The CDR3 DNA is TGTGCCAGCAGCCAAGGGGACCCAAATGAGCAGTTCTTC. Translation gives CASSQGDPNEQFF.

About this clonotype: The junction and the germline gene differ at one end; a read error may be behind it. V gene TRBV12-3 or TRBV12-4 combines with J gene TRBJ1-1; 7 bases fit TRBD1. CDR3 length: 12 residues. Here the CDR3 reads CASSLGQGQALF. CDR3 in DNA: TGTGCCAGCAGTTTAGGACAGGGCCAAGCTCTCTTT.

The chain employs TRBV29-1 and TRBJ2-1, with D possibly matching TRBD2 (6 bases). Deletions cut 4 bases from V and 3 bases from J, with 13 bases between. The CDR3 spans 14 residues. Germline loops: CDR1 SQVTM, CDR2 ANQGSEA. CDR3 sequence reads: CSVGDGSNYNEQFF. The DNA of the CDR3 is TGCAGCGTTGGAGACGGGAGTAACTACAATGAGCAGTTCTTC.

This clonotype has more than one count but fewer than ten. This chain connects TRBV7-9 to TRBJ1-2; 8 bases are shared with TRBD1. Trimming cost V 3 bases and J 3 bases; bases outside gene matches: 12. This CDR3 is 17 amino acids long. Germline CDR1 and CDR2: SEHNR and FQNEAQ (reference sequence). The CDR3 protein is CASSFLYAGGGYYGYTF. The CDR3 region has the DNA TGTGCCAGCAGCTTCCTTTACGCAGGGGGCGGCTACTATGGCTACACCTTC.

This chain links TRBV7-9 with TRBJ2-5; D unresolved. The CDR3 sequence is 12 residues long. Germline CDR1 and CDR2: SEHNR and FQNEAQ (reference sequence). Trimming stripped 3 bases from V and 5 bases from J, with 7 bases between. This CDR3 reads CASSFIKETQYF. CDR3 nucleotides: TGTGCCAGCAGCTTTATAAAGGAGACCCAGTACTTC. Combining the CDR3 with reference TRBV7-9 and TRBJ2-5 gives the whole variable domain DTGVSQNPRHKITKRGQNVTFRCDPISEHNRLYWYRQTLGQGPEFLTYFQNEAQLEKSRLLSDRFSAERPKGSFSTLEIQRTEQGDSAMYLCASSFIKETQYFGPGTRLLVL.

CDR3 bases: TGTGCCAGCAGTTTCCTAGACGGGGACTCCTACGAGCAGTACTTC. This translates into CASSFLDGDSYEQYF. The chain is built from TRBV27 and TRBJ2-7; D may be TRBD2 (5 bases). CDR3 size: 15 residues. The V gene's germline CDR1 is MNHEY and CDR2 SMNVEV (reference sequence). V shed 3 bases and J shed 0 bases, with 12 bases lying between them.

The CDR3, as DNA: TGTGCCAGCAGCTTATACGGCGGGGAACAAGAGACCCAGTACTTC. The encoded protein is CASSLYGGEQETQYF. The chain is built from TRBV7-2 and TRBJ2-5; a possible D gene is TRBD2 (6 bases). CDR3 length: 15 residues. Looked up from germline, CDR1 is SGHTA and CDR2 is FQGNSA. Trimming took off 2 bases at V and 2 bases at J, with 12 bases between the two ends.

This clonotype was detected only a few times. V is TRBV29-1 and J is TRBJ2-4, with 9 nucleotides matching TRBD2. Germline CDR1 reads SQVTM; CDR2 reads ANQGSEA. The CDR3 is 17 amino acids. V was pared by 5 bases and J by 1 base, with 12 bases of the junction left unmatched. Here the CDR3 DNA reads TGCAGCGTTCGACAGGCAGGCGGGGGGGCCGCCAAAAACATTCAGTACTTC. It translates to CSVRQAGGGAAKNIQYF.

This clonotype was seen a handful of times. The rearrangement joins TRBV29-1 to TRBJ2-4, with D possibly being TRBD2 (6 bases). This CDR3 comprises 13 residues. Germline loops: CDR1 SQVTM, CDR2 ANQGSEA. The V and J ends lost 3 bases and 5 bases respectively, with 11 bases between them. The CDR3 DNA sequence: TGCAGCGTTGATGGAGGGAGAGAAAACATTCAGTACTTC. This translates into CSVDGGRENIQYF.

In the case of this clonotype: Germline is not matched at one junction end, which may reflect a read error. This sequence joins TRBV6-1 and TRBJ2-7; a possible D gene is TRBD1 (6 bases). The CDR3 runs to 20 residues. Germline V gives CDR1 MNHNS, CDR2 SASEGT. The CDR3 DNA reads as TGTCCCAGCAGTGGCTTGCAACAGGGAGAAAGGGAAGCCCCCACCTACGAGCAGTACTTC. This gives the protein CPSSGLQQGEREAPTYEQYF.

This clonotype was recorded a few times. The CDR3 DNA follows: TGCGCCAGCAGCTCTATCGATGAGCAGTTCTTC. It specifies CASSSIDEQFF. The rearrangement uses TRBV5-1 and TRBJ2-7, with D hard to call. The J call may be faulty, since TRBJ2-1 better matches the DNA end. Germline-derived CDR1 and CDR2 are SGHRS and YFSETQ. The CDR3 sequence is 11 residues long.

This chain links TRBV9 with TRBJ2-6; TRBD2 agrees at 9 bases. The V and J ends lost 4 bases and 4 bases, in that order; junction bases with no gene match: 12. The germline gives CDR1 SGDLS, CDR2 YYNGEE. The CDR3 has 18 residues. CDR3 region: CASSPRLAADWGANVLTF. The CDR3, as DNA: TGTGCCAGCAGCCCCCGACTAGCGGCGGACTGGGGGGCCAACGTCCTGACTTTC.

For this clonotype: Because it lacks the conserved phenylalanine or tryptophan at the end, this CDR3 is likely a read error. The chain joins TRBV20-1 to TRBJ2-3; 7 positions match TRBD1. J lost 1 base, V lost 6 bases, and 4 bases had no gene match. CDR1 DFQATT and CDR2 SNEGSKA come from the germline V gene (reference sequence). The CDR3 has 13 residues. CDR3 in DNA: TGCAGTGCAAGAACAGGGGGCACAGATACGCAGTATCTT. This sequence encodes CSARTGGTDTQYL.

Here the CDR3 DNA reads TGTGCCAGCAGCTTGGCGGGAGAGGCTTATACGCAGTATTTT. Residues: CASSLAGEAYTQYF. The chain carries TRBV7-2 and TRBJ2-3, with 7 nucleotides matching TRBD2. In germline, CDR1 is SGHTA, CDR2 FQGNSA. J lost 7 bases, V lost 3 bases, and 7 bases had no gene match. The CDR3 contains 14 residues.

The V and J genes are TRBV12-3 or TRBV12-4 and TRBJ2-5; D is unresolved. V lost 3 bases and J 5 bases, leaving 10 bases between the germline ends. CDR3 size: 13 residues. The CDR3: CASSLVLDETQYF. The CDR3 DNA reads as TGTGCCAGCAGTTTGGTCCTAGACGAGACCCAGTACTTC.